These 5 T cell receptor beta chains were sequenced from one sample in a study of blood T cell repertoires in COVID-19. Repertoires were generated with immunoSEQ multiplex PCR, while TCRdb's copy carries only in-frame clones and drops some. The table shows approximately 97,000 clones, with around 85% occurring only once. Material: peripheral blood. The receptors originated from an elderly man with acute or convalescent COVID-19.

The rearrangement joins TRBV28 to TRBJ2-7; weak D call: TRBD2 (5 bases). Trimming cost V 9 bases and J 0 bases, with 15 bases left between them. There are 14 residues in the CDR3. CDR1 is MDHEN, CDR2 SYDVKM, per germline. The CDR3 DNA follows: TGTGCCAGTTGTTCCTACGGACTCTCCTACGAGCAGTACTTC. Protein product: CASCSYGLSYEQYF.

The chain joins TRBV5-8 to TRBJ1-5, with 8 bases lining up with TRBD1. CDR3 size: 15 residues. The V and J ends lost 4 bases and 2 bases, in that order; junction bases with no gene match: 5. The germline V gene has CDR1 SGHTS and CDR2 YDEGEE. Written as DNA, the CDR3 is TGTGCCAGCAGCATAGGACAGGGTGGCAATCAGCCCCAGCATTTT. Residues: CASSIGQGGNQPQHF.

In DNA form, the CDR3 reads TGTGCCAGCAGTCTCCGAGGACAGGGGGGATACAATGAGCAGTTCTTC. Its protein product is CASSLRGQGGYNEQFF. The chain combines TRBV27 with TRBJ2-1, with TRBD1 matching 10 bases. V lost 5 bases and J lost 4; bases outside the gene matches: 8. This CDR3 has 16 amino acids. The germline V gene encodes CDR1 MNHEY and CDR2 SMNVEV (reference sequence).

The CDR3 here is CASSQTGAIRETQYF. CDR3 nucleotide sequence: TGTGCCAGCAGCCAAACAGGGGCTATACGGGAGACCCAGTACTTC. The rearrangement links TRBV7-6 to TRBJ2-5, with 7 bases that match TRBD1. V was clipped by 5 bases and J by 5 bases; unmatched bases: 11. This CDR3 region has 15 residues. The germline V gene encodes CDR1 SGHVS and CDR2 FNYEAQ.

CDR3 amino acids: CAWSHRGEGYTF. For the CDR3, the DNA is TGTGCCTGGAGTCACAGGGGGGAGGGCTACACCTTC. The chain recombines TRBV30 with TRBJ1-2; 8 bases line up with TRBD1. The V segment lost 2 bases and the J segment 8 bases; nucleotides outside the gene matches: 4. CDR1 and CDR2 (germline): GTSNPN, SVGIG (reference sequence). CDR3 length: 12 amino acids.